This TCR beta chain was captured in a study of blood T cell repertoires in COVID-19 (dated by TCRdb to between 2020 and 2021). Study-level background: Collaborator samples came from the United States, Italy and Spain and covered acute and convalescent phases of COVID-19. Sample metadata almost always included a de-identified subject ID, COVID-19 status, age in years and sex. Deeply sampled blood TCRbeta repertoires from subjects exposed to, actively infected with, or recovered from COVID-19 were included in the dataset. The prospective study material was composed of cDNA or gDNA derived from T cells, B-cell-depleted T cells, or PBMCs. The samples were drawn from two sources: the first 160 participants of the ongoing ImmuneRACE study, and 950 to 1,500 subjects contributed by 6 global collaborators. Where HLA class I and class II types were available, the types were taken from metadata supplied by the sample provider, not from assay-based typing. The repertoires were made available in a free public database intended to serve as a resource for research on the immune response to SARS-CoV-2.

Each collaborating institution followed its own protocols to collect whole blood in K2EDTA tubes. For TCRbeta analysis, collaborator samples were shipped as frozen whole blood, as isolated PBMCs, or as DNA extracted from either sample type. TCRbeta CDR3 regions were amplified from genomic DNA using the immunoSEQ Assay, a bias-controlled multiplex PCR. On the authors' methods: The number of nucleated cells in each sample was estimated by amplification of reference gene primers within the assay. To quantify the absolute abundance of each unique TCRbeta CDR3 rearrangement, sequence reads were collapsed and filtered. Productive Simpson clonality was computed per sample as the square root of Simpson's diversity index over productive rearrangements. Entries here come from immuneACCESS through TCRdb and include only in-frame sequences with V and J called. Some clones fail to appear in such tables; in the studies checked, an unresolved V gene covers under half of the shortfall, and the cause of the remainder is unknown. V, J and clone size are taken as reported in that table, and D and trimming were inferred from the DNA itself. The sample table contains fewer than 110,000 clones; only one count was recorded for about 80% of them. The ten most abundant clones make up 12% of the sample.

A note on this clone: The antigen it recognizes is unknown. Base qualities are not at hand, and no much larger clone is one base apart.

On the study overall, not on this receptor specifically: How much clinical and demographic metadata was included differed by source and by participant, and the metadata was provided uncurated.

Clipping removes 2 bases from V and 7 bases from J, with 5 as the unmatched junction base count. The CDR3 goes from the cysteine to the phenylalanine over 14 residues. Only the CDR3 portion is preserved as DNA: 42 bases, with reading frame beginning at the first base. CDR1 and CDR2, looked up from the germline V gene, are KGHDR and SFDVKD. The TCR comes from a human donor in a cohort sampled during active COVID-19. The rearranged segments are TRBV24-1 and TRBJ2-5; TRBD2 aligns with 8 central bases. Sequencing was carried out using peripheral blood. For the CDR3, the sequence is CATSDSGLAGTQYF. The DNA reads TGTGCCACCAGTGATTCCGGACTAGCCGGGACCCAGTACTTC.